This TCR beta chain emerged from a study of T cell responses to AZD1222 COVID-19 vaccine. General observations from the study: Increases in Spike-specific TCR breadth and depth were seen after two AZD1222 doses. Only six or seven AZD1222 recipients were seropositive at baseline. Reportedly, nearly half the spike-specific TCRs target unmutated variant regions.

The method was immunoSEQ multiplex PCR; TCRdb's version includes in-frame clones alone and lacks a portion of them. The repertoire holds 80,000 to 95,000 clones, with 70% to 90% as singletons. V gave up 6 bases and J gave up 8 bases, with 13 bases separating them. The CDR3 extends over 12 amino acids. A note on this clone: The antigen remains unidentified.

The source of this sequence is an adult in good health. The rearrangement uses TRBV12-3 or TRBV12-4 and TRBJ1-2; D gene uncertain. Here the sequenced sample was peripheral blood, taken on day 0 of MenACWY control vaccination. DNA of the CDR3: TGTGCCAGCAGGATCGGACGGGAGGGCTACACCTTC. It codes for CASRIGREGYTF.